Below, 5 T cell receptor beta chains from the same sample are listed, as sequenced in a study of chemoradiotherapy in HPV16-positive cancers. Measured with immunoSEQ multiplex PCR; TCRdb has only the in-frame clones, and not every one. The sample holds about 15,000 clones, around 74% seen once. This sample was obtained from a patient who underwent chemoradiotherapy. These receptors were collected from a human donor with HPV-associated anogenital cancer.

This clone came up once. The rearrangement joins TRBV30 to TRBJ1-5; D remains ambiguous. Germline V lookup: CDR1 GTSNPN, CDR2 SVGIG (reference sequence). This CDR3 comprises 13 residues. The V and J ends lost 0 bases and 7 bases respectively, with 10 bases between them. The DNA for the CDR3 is TGTGCCTGGAGTGTCCTCGGAGGACAGCCCCAGCATTTT. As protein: CAWSVLGGQPQHF.

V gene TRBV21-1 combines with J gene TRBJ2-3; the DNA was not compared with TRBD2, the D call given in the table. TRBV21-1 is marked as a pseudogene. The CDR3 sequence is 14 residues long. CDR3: CASSSSSFTDTQYF. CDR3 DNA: TGTGCCAGCAGCTCGTCAAGCTTCACAGATACGCAGTATTTT.

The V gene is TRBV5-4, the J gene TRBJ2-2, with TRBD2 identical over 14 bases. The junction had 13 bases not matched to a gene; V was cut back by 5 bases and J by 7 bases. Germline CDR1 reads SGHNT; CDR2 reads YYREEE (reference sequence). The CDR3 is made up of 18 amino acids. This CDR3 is CASSSPGLAGDWGGELFF. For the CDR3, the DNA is TGTGCCAGCAGTTCCCCGGGACTAGCGGGAGACTGGGGCGGGGAGCTGTTTTTT.

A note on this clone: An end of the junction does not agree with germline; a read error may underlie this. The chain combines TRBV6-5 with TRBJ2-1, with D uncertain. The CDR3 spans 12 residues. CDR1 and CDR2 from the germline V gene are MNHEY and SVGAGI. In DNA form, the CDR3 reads TGTGCCAGCAGTTCAAGCTACGATGAGCAGTTCTTC. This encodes CASSSSYDEQFF.

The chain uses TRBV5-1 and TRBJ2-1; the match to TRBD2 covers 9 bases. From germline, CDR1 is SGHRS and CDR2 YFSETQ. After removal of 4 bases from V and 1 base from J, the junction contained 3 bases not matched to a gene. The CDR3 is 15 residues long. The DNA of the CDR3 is TGCGCCAGCAGCGCTACTAGCGGGTCCTACAATGAGCAGTTCTTC. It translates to CASSATSGSYNEQFF.